A single sample gave rise to the 19 T cell receptor beta chains below, sequenced in a study of T cell repertoires in cytomegalovirus infection. One entry per CDR3 protein results from TCRdb running MiXCR on the reads. The table includes about 900,000 distinct CDR3 sequences, around 31% detected once. Which antigens these TCRs recognize remains unknown. The starting material was cultured CD8+ T cells from PBMCs, obtained from culture after CMV antigen stimulation. These receptors were collected from a human donor in good health (CMV status not recorded). Some clones in this sample may be carry-over from other donors' samples.

This sequence joins TRBV27 and TRBJ2-5; D is ambiguous. V was trimmed by 3 bases and J by 5 bases, leaving 10 bases between them. In germline, CDR1 is MNHEY, CDR2 SMNVEV (reference sequence). The CDR3 sequence is 13 residues long. The CDR3: CASSLRELETQYF. As DNA, the CDR3 is TGTGCCAGCAGTTTGCGTGAGTTGGAGACCCAGTACTTC.

The chain employs TRBV4-1 and TRBJ1-6, with D unresolved. V dropped 0 bases and J dropped 4 bases, with 7 bases sitting between them. This CDR3 contains 15 residues. Germline CDR1 MGHRA, CDR2 YSYEKL. CDR3 sequence (DNA): TGCGCCAGCAGCCAAGATTTGGAGTATAATTCACCCCTCCACTTT. It encodes CASSQDLEYNSPLHF.

This clonotype was picked up a small number of times. An end of the junction does not agree with germline; a read error may underlie this. This chain joins TRBV7-7 and TRBJ1-5, with D hard to call. Germline V lookup: CDR1 SSHAT, CDR2 FNYEAQ (reference sequence). This CDR3 comprises 13 residues. As DNA, the CDR3 is TGTGCTAGCAGCGCTACAGTCAATCAGCCCCAGCATTTT. Protein sequence: CASSATVNQPQHF.

In its sample, this clonotype was seen a few times. The chain recombines TRBV27 with TRBJ2-1; D gene ambiguous. The CDR3 is 14 amino acids. Trimming stripped 3 bases from V and 3 bases from J, with 9 bases between. Germline values: CDR1 MNHEY, CDR2 SMNVEV (reference sequence). CDR3 coding DNA: TGTGCCAGCAGTTTGGGTAGGCACTACAATGAGCAGTTCTTC. Its protein is CASSLGRHYNEQFF.

The chain joins TRBV7-3 to TRBJ1-1; D is perhaps TRBD1 (6 bases). The CDR3 spans 16 residues. V was cut by 1 base and J by 1 base, with 13 bases left in between. Per germline, CDR1 SGHTA and CDR2 FQGTGA. The CDR3 sequence is CASSLSSGQSNTEAFF. Written as DNA, the CDR3 is TGTGCCAGCAGCTTAAGCTCCGGACAGTCGAACACTGAAGCTTTCTTT.

The gene calls are TRBV5-1 and TRBJ2-5; D possibly corresponds to TRBD2 (6 bases). The germline V gene encodes CDR1 SGHRS and CDR2 YFSETQ. V lost 3 bases and J lost 0, with 15 bases in between. The CDR3 contains 16 residues. DNA of the CDR3: TGCGCCAGCAGCTACCCGGGGAGGCCGTACCAAGAGACCCAGTACTTC. Translating gives CASSYPGRPYQETQYF.

J is TRBJ1-1 and V is TRBV7-4; D is unresolved. Germline V lookup: CDR1 SGHVT, CDR2 SQSDAQ. The CDR3 sequence is 12 residues long. The germline V and J ends were trimmed by 3 bases and 7 bases, with 9 bases remaining between them. CDR3 amino acids: CASSFSCNEAFF. CDR3 in DNA: TGTGCCAGCAGCTTTAGTTGCAATGAAGCTTTCTTT.

This clonotype was counted only a few times. V is TRBV27 and J is TRBJ1-5; D is undetermined. CDR1 is MNHEY and CDR2 is SMNVEV in the germline V gene (reference sequence). V lost 7 bases, J lost 6 bases, and 16 bases lay in between. This CDR3 has 14 residues. The DNA of the CDR3 is TGTGCCAGCACCGTGACTCCCGGAGGTCAGCCCCAGCATTTT. Its translation is CASTVTPGGQPQHF.

Concerning this clonotype itself: It is likely a read error, because the conserved phenylalanine at the end of the CDR3 is missing. The V and J genes are TRBV19 and TRBJ1-5, with 7 bases lining up with TRBD1. Trimming at V came to 7 bases and at J to 3 bases, leaving 9 bases not matched to a gene. This CDR3 region has 15 residues. Germline assignment: CDR1 LNHDA and CDR2 SQIVND (reference sequence). CDR3 nucleotide sequence: TGTGCCAGTACGACAGGGCTTTTTATCAATCAGCCCCAGCATTCT. Protein: CASTTGLFINQPQHS.

This clonotype appeared once. The chain uses TRBV9 and TRBJ2-1; the match to TRBD2 covers 7 bases. The CDR3 runs to 17 residues. The germline V gene encodes CDR1 SGDLS and CDR2 YYNGEE. Trimming took 0 bases from V and 6 from J; bases not matched to a gene: 12. CDR3 sequence reads: CASSVEGRAGPVNEQFF. CDR3 DNA sequence: TGTGCCAGCAGCGTAGAAGGGAGGGCAGGACCGGTCAATGAGCAGTTCTTC.

V usage is TRBV6-2 or TRBV6-3 and J usage is TRBJ2-7, with D uncertain. Between the trimmed V and J ends, which lost 2 bases and 4 bases, there was a span of 15 bases. The CDR3 length is 15 residues. CDR1 and CDR2 (germline): MNHEY, SVGEGT. The CDR3 protein is CASSYLRNSLYEQYV. In nucleotides, the CDR3 is TGTGCCAGCAGTTACCTCCGGAATTCCCTGTACGAGCAGTACGTC.

This clonotype was picked up a small number of times. The chain couples TRBV4-1 to TRBJ2-7; D not resolved. CDR3 length: 15 amino acids. The germline gives CDR1 MGHRA, CDR2 YSYEKL. The V and J ends lost 3 bases and 3 bases respectively, with 15 bases between them. The CDR3 region is CASSQGILGNYEQYF. The DNA of the CDR3 is TGCGCCAGCAGCCAGGGCATTTTGGGTAACTACGAGCAGTACTTC.

This clonotype was seen a few times. CDR3 sequence (DNA): TGTGCCAGCAGCCTGAGCGGGCGACTTTTCGAGCAGTACTTC. It encodes CASSLSGRLFEQYF. The genes are TRBV7-9 and TRBJ2-7; the D gene is possibly TRBD2 (6 bases). The germline CDR1 and CDR2 sequences are SEHNR and FQNEAQ (reference sequence). Trimming took off 5 bases at V and 6 bases at J, with 17 bases between the two ends. This CDR3 region has 14 residues.

The chain is built from TRBV7-4 and TRBJ1-2, with TRBD1 matching 10 bases. The CDR3 is made up of 14 amino acids. CDR1 SGHVT and CDR2 SQSDAQ come from the germline V gene. Trimming took 5 bases from V and 7 from J; bases not matched to a gene: 7. Here the CDR3 reads CASSLTGGRFGYTF. In nucleotides, the CDR3 is TGTGCCAGCAGCCTGACAGGGGGCCGGTTTGGCTACACCTTC.

This rearrangement joins TRBV5-5 to TRBJ2-1; the D gene is possibly TRBD2 (6 bases). The CDR3 spans 15 residues. In germline, CDR1 is SGHKS, CDR2 YYEKEE (reference sequence). V dropped 1 base and J dropped 5 bases, with 13 bases sitting between them. The CDR3 bases are TGTGCCAGCAGCTTGAGGGGACTGGGAAACAATGAGCAGTTCTTC. It codes for CASSLRGLGNNEQFF. Together with reference TRBV5-5 and TRBJ2-1, the CDR3 gives the full variable domain: DAGVTQSPTHLIKTRGQQVTLRCSPISGHKSVSWYQQVLGQGPQFIFQYYEKEERGRGNFPDRFSARQFPNYSSELNVNALLLGDSALYLCASSLRGLGNNEQFFGPGTRLTVL.

V is TRBV20-1 and J is TRBJ2-3; D possibly matches TRBD1 or TRBD2 (5 bases each). Trimming took 7 bases from V and 2 from J, leaving 16 bases between them. The CDR3 has 14 residues. Germline CDR1 DFQATT, CDR2 SNEGSKA (reference sequence). In nucleotides, the CDR3 is TGCAGTGTCCGACCGGGACCTTACACAGATACGCAGTATTTT. Amino acids: CSVRPGPYTDTQYF.

The table lists this clonotype with a few counts. V and J are TRBV19 and TRBJ1-1; maybe TRBD1 (6 bases). CDR1 and CDR2 (germline): LNHDA, SQIVND (reference sequence). Trimming pared 2 bases from V and 6 bases from J, leaving 13 bases between. The CDR3 length is 14 residues. The CDR3 spells CASSILGRQAEAFF. For the CDR3, the DNA is TGTGCCAGTAGTATACTCGGCAGACAGGCTGAAGCTTTCTTT.

This chain links TRBV2 with TRBJ2-5; TRBD1 is a possible D gene (5 bases). The CDR3 has 12 residues. Trimming left V 10 bases short and J 2 bases short, with 11 bases between. The germline V gene has CDR1 SNHLY and CDR2 FYNNEI. The CDR3 region has the DNA TGTGCCATTCTACAGGTTCAAGAGACCCAGTACTTC. Amino acid sequence: CAILQVQETQYF.

This clonotype was observed many times. This rearrangement joins TRBV7-2 to TRBJ1-4; 7 bases line up with TRBD1. CDR1 is SGHTA and CDR2 is FQGNSA in the germline V gene. This CDR3 spans 14 amino acids. Unmatched junction bases numbered 8, after V lost 5 bases and J lost 8 bases. In DNA form, the CDR3 reads TGTGCCAGCAGCCCACAGGGGCTAAGGGAAAAACTGTTTTTT. It specifies CASSPQGLREKLFF. The complete variable domain, with remaining parts taken from reference TRBV7-2 and TRBJ1-4, reads GAGVSQSPSNKVTEKGKDVELRCDPISGHTALYWYRQSLGQGLEFLIYFQGNSAPDKSGLPSDRFSAERTGGSVSTLTIQRTQQEDSAVYLCASSPQGLREKLFFGSGTQLSVL.